This TCR beta chain was sequenced during a study of T cell changes during pregnancy in multiple sclerosis. Assay: immunoSEQ multiplex PCR; the TCRdb copy retains only in-frame clones and omits some. The table has more than 45,000 clones, 92% seen once; the top ten hold approximately 0.25%. CDR1 and CDR2 (germline): SGHAT, FQNNGV. The CDR3 is made up of 11 amino acids. V was pared by 5 bases and J by 7 bases, with 6 bases between. This TCR was sampled from a female donor with multiple sclerosis, enrolled in a pregnancy study. Source: CD4+ T cells from peripheral blood mononuclear cells, taken in the second trimester of pregnancy. The rearrangement uses TRBV11-2 and TRBJ1-5; D is undetermined. The CDR3 region is CASSLRQPQHF. DNA of the CDR3: TGTGCCAGCAGCCTCAGGCAGCCCCAGCATTTT.